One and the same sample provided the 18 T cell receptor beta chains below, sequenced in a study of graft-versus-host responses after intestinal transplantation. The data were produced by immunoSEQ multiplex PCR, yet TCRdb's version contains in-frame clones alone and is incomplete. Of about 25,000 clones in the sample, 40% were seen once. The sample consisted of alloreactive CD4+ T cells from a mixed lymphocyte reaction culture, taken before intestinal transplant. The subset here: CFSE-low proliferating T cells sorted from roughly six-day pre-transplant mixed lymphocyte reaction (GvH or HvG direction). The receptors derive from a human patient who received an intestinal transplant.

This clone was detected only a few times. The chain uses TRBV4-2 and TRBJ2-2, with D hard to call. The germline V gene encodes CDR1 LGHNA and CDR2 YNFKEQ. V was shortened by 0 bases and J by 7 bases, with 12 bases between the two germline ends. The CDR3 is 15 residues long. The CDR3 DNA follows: TGTGCCAGCAGCCAAGAGTACCTAGTAGGCGGGGAGCTGTTTTTT. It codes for CASSQEYLVGGELFF.

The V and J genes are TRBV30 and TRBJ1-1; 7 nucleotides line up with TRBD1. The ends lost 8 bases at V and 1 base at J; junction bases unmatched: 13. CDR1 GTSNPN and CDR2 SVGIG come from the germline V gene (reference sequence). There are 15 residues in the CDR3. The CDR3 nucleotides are TGTGCCGGTCACAGGGGATGGCTCACGAACACTGAAGCTTTCTTT. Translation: CAGHRGWLTNTEAFF.

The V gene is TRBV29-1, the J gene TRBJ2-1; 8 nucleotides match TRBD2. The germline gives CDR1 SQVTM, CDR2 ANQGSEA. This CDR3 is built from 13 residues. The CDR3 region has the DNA TGCAGTGCCGGGAGGGGACTCGACAATGAGCAGTTCTTC. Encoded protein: CSAGRGLDNEQFF.

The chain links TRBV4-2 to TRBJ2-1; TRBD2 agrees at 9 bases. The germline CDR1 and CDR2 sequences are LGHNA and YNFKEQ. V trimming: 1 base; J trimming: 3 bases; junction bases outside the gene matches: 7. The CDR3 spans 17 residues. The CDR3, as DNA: TGTGCCAGCAGCCAAGCCAGCGGGGGGTCAGTCTACAATGAGCAGTTCTTC. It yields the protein CASSQASGGSVYNEQFF.

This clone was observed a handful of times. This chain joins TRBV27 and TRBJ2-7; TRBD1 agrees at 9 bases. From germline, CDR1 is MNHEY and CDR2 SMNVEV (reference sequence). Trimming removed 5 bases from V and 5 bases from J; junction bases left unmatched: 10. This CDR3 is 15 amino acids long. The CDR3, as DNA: TGTGCCAGCAGTACTATCCGGGACAGGGTCCACGAGCAGTACTTC. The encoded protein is CASSTIRDRVHEQYF.

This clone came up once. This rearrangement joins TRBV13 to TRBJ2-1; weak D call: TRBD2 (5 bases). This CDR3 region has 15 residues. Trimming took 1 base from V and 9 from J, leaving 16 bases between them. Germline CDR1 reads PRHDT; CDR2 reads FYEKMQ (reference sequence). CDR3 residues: CASSLVRGELREQFF. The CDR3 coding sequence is TGTGCCAGCAGCTTAGTACGGGGTGAGCTACGTGAGCAGTTCTTC.

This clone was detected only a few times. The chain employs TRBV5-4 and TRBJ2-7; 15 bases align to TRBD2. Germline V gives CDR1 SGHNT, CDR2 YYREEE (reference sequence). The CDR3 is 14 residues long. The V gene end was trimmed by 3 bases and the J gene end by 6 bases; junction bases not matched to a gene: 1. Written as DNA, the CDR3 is TGTGCCAGCAGCTCGGGACTAGCGGGGGGCGAGCAGTACTTC. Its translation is CASSSGLAGGEQYF.

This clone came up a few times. The CDR3 protein is CAISESGGIGNQPQHF. For the CDR3, the DNA is TGTGCCATCAGTGAGTCTGGGGGGATCGGGAATCAGCCCCAGCATTTT. This chain connects TRBV10-3 to TRBJ1-5; weak D call: TRBD1 (5 bases). Germline V CDR1 and CDR2: ENHRY, SYGVKD. V dropped 0 bases and J dropped 4 bases, with 13 bases sitting between them. This CDR3 has 16 amino acids.

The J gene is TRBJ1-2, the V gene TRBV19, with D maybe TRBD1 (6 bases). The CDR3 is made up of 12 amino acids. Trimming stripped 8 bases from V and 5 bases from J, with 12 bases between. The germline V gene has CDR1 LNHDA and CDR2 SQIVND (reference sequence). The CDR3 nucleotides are TGTGCCAGTTCAGGGGAAGGATATGGCTACACCTTC. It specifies CASSGEGYGYTF.

The CDR3 DNA is TGTGCCAGCAGCTTATACGGGGGGGACAATGAGCAGTTCTTC. Amino acid sequence: CASSLYGGDNEQFF. V gene TRBV7-3 combines with J gene TRBJ2-1; 8 bases line up with TRBD2. Germline CDR1 SGHTA, CDR2 FQGTGA. The CDR3 spans 14 residues. J lost 5 bases, V lost 2 bases, and 2 bases had no gene match.

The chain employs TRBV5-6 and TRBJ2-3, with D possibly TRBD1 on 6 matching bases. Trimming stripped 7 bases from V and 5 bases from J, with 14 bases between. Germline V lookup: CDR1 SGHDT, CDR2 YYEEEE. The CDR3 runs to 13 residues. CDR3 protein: CASAAGAGDTQYF. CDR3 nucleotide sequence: TGTGCCAGCGCGGCAGGGGCCGGAGATACGCAGTATTTT.

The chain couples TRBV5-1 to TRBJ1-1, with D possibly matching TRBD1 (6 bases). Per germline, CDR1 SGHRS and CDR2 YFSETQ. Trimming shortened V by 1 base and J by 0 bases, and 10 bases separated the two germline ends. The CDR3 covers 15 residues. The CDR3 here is CASSLSGGLNTEAFF. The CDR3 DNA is TGCGCCAGCAGCTTGAGTGGGGGCTTGAACACTGAAGCTTTCTTT.

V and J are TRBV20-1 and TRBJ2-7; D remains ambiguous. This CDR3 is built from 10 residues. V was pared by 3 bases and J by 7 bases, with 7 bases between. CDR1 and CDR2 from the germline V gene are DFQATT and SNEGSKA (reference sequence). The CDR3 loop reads CSASLREQYF. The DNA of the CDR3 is TGCAGTGCTAGTTTACGGGAGCAGTACTTC.

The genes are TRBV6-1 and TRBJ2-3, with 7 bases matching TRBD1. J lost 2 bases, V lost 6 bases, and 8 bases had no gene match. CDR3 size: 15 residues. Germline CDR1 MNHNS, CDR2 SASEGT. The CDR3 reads CASRRGTVDTDTQYF. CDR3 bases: TGTGCCAGCAGGAGGGGGACAGTGGACACAGATACGCAGTATTTT.

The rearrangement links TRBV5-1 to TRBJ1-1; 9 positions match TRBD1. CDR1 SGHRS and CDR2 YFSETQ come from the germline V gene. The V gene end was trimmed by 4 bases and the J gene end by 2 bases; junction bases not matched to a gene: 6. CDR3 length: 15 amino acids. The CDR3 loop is CASSPGQGVNTEAFF. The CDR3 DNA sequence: TGCGCCAGCAGCCCGGGACAGGGAGTTAACACTGAAGCTTTCTTT.

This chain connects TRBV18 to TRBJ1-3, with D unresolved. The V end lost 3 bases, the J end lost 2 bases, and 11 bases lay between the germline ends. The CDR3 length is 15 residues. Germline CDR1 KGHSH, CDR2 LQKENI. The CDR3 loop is CASSPTARTGNTIYF. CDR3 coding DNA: TGTGCCAGCTCACCTACTGCGCGGACTGGAAACACCATATATTTT.

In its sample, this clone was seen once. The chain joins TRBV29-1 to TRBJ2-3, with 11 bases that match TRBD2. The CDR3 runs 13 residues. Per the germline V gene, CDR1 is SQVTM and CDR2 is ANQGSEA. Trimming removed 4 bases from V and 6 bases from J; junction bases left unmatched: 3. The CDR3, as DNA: TGCAGCGTTGTTCCTAGCGGGAGGGATACGCAGTATTTT. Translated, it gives CSVVPSGRDTQYF.

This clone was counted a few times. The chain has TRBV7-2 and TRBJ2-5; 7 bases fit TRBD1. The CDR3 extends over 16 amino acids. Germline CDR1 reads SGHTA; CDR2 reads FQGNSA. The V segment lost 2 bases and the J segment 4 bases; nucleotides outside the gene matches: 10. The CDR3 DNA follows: TGTGCCAGCAGCTTACCCCGTGACAGGGCTGGAGAGACCCAGTACTTC. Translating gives CASSLPRDRAGETQYF.